This is a list of T cell receptor beta chains from one sample in a study of blood T cells in healthy people across ages. Via MiXCR, TCRdb re-called the 5' RACE reads, giving one row per CDR3 protein. The top ten hold approximately 14% of the sample, which has over 950,000 distinct CDR3 sequences, more than 30% seen once. The sequenced sample consisted of blood. The receptor set was obtained from a man between 18 and 35 years old in good health. The CDR3 runs from the conserved cysteine through the conserved F or W. A D gene is named only where the DNA matches it firmly. Clone size is given for some rows only: seen once, a few or many times, or a class if the clone is expanded.

TRBJ1-5 - TRBV6-2/TRBV6-3 - TGTGCCAGCAGTTACGTAGGAATCAACAATCAGCCCCAGCATTTT CASSYVGINNQPQHF
TRBJ1-2 TRBD1 TRBV20-1 - TGCAGTGCCACCACCCGGGACAGCATTCTCTATGGCCACACCTTC CSATTRDSILYGHTF
TRBJ1-1 - TRBV5-1 - TGCGCCAGCAGCTTGGAGGGCAGGGTGATCGCTGAAGCTTTCTTT CASSLEGRVIAEAFF
TRBJ2-3 TRBD2 TRBV13 - TGTGCCAGCAGCTTAGAACTGACTAGCGGGGGGGCTAAGACAGATACGCAGTATTTT CASSLELTSGGAKTDTQYF
TRBJ2-1 - TRBV19 few TGTGCCAGTAGTATCGGGACAAGAGGGAATGAGCAGTTCTTC CASSIGTRGNEQFF
TRBJ1-6 TRBD1 TRBV4-2 few TGTGCCAGCAGCCACCTAGGTGGACAGGGGGGAACCACGTTAAGCTCCTATAATTCACCCCTCCACTTT CASSHLGGQGGTTLSSYNSPLHF
TRBJ2-7 TRBD2 TRBV25-1 few TGTGCCAGCAGTGAGCGACTAGCGGGGGGCTGGTACTTC CASSERLAGGWYF
TRBJ2-7 TRBD1 TRBV5-6 once TGTGCCAGCAGCTTGGCTGGGACAGTCTACGAGCAGTACTTC CASSLAGTVYEQYF
TRBJ1-2 - TRBV10-3 - TGTGCCATCAGTGAGTCTGCAGGCTCCCGAGGGGGCTACACCTTC CAISESAGSRGGYTF
TRBJ1-5 TRBD1 TRBV20-1 few TGCAGTGCTGGGACAGGGGAGACTAGCAATCAGCCCCAGCATTTT CSAGTGETSNQPQHF
TRBJ2-3 - TRBV27 - TGTGCCAGCACCCATCGACAGTGTTTAGATACGCAGTATTTT CASTHRQCLDTQYF
TRBJ1-5 - TRBV20-1 few TGCAGTGCTAGAGGGGGGGGAGTAGATCAGCATTTT CSARGGGVDQHF
TRBJ2-5 - TRBV20-1 few TGCAGTGCTTTCAGGGGACAAGAGACCCAGTACTTC CSAFRGQETQYF
TRBJ2-5 - TRBV12-3/TRBV12-4 - TGTGCCAGCGGCAGACCTGACCAAGAGACCCAGTACTTC CASGRPDQETQYF
TRBJ2-1 - TRBV6-2/TRBV6-3 - TGTGCCAGCTTGGTGGGGAGCTCCTACAATGAGCAGTTCTTC CASLVGSSYNEQFF
TRBJ1-4 TRBD1 TRBV4-2 - TGTGCCAGCAGCGTAAGGGACAGGGATAATGAAAAACTGTTTTTT CASSVRDRDNEKLFF
TRBJ1-5 TRBD1 TRBV5-1 few TGCGCCAGCAGCCCTACAGGACAGGGGGGAGGACAGCCCCAGCATTTT CASSPTGQGGGQPQHF
TRBJ2-3 TRBD2 TRBV7-2 - TGTGCCAGCAGCGAACTAGCGGGGGTGTCCACAGATACGCAGTATTTT CASSELAGVSTDTQYF
TRBJ2-5 - TRBV3-1 few TGTGCCAGCAGCCAAGACGGTTGGGATCATATGGGCCAAGAGACCCAGTACTTC CASSQDGWDHMGQETQYF
TRBJ1-4 - TRBV2 - TGTGCCAGCAGGTTGACAGCTCCAAATACAACTAATGAAAAACTGTTTTTT CASRLTAPNTTNEKLFF
TRBJ1-6 - TRBV13 - TGTGCCAGCAGCTTAGGGGACCCGGGACGTTATAATTCACCCCTCCACTTT CASSLGDPGRYNSPLHF
TRBJ1-5 - TRBV7-2 few TGTGCCAGCAGCTTCCAGGGTGTCAGTCAGCCCCAGCATTTT CASSFQGVSQPQHF